Listed here are 22 T cell receptor beta chains from one sample, sequenced in a study of T cell responses to AZD1222 COVID-19 vaccine. TCRdb's copy holds only in-frame clones and misses some; the assay was immunoSEQ multiplex PCR. The sample shows roughly 130,000 clones, roughly 90% of them seen only once. This specimen was peripheral blood, taken on day 0 of AZD1222 vaccination. The receptors stem from an adult in good health.

This clone appeared once. The genes are TRBV7-3 and TRBJ2-1; D call uncertain. The CDR3 spans 13 residues. CDR1 is SGHTA, CDR2 FQGTGA, per germline. The V end was cut by 5 bases, the J end by 6 bases, with 11 bases between. CDR3 sequence (DNA): TGTGCCAGCAGCCCCCGCTCTAGCAATGAGCAGTTCTTC. This gives the protein CASSPRSSNEQFF.

This chain uses TRBV28 with TRBJ1-5; D is possibly TRBD1 (5 bases). CDR3 length: 19 amino acids. V lost 2 bases and J 5 bases, leaving 25 bases between the germline ends. Per germline, CDR1 MDHEN and CDR2 SYDVKM. The CDR3 spells CASSLRSNNPGRVYQPQHF. CDR3 in DNA: TGTGCCAGCAGTTTACGCTCGAATAACCCTGGCAGGGTCTATCAGCCCCAGCATTTT.

The J gene is TRBJ1-4, the V gene TRBV4-2; weak D call: TRBD1 (5 bases). Trimming took 5 bases from V and 8 from J, leaving 6 bases between them. Looked up from germline, CDR1 is LGHNA and CDR2 is YNFKEQ. The CDR3 contains 11 residues. As DNA, the CDR3 is TGTGCCAGCAGCACAGGAGAAAAACTGTTTTTT. Amino acid sequence: CASSTGEKLFF.

The V call is TRBV30, the J call TRBJ1-2; TRBD1 is a possible D gene (6 bases). The V end lost 0 bases, the J end lost 5 bases, and 13 bases lay between the germline ends. The CDR3 has 14 residues. From germline, CDR1 is GTSNPN and CDR2 SVGIG (reference sequence). DNA for the CDR3: TGTGCCTGGAGTGTAAACAGGGTGGGATATGGCTACACCTTC. Translating gives CAWSVNRVGYGYTF.

The rearrangement joins TRBV29-1 to TRBJ2-1; D possibly corresponds to TRBD2 (6 bases). The length of the CDR3 is 21 residues. CDR1 is SQVTM, CDR2 ANQGSEA, per germline. V was shortened by 1 base and J by 6 bases, with 34 bases between the two germline ends. The CDR3 sequence is CSVEGGEEAGTKPGGPNEQFF. CDR3 DNA sequence: TGCAGCGTTGAAGGGGGGGAGGAAGCCGGGACCAAACCTGGCGGCCCCAATGAGCAGTTCTTC.

The V call is TRBV18, the J call TRBJ1-4; TRBD1 is a possible D gene (6 bases). Germline values: CDR1 KGHSH, CDR2 LQKENI. This CDR3 spans 15 amino acids. Trimming stripped 3 bases from V and 6 bases from J, with 14 bases between. CDR3 in amino acids: CASSPPRGPYEKLFF. The CDR3 DNA sequence: TGTGCCAGCTCACCTCCCCGGGGGCCGTATGAAAAACTGTTTTTT.

This sequence joins TRBV5-1 and TRBJ1-2; 8 bases fit TRBD1. CDR3 length: 17 residues. J lost 8 bases, V lost 0 bases, and 15 bases had no gene match. CDR1 and CDR2 (germline): SGHRS, YFSETQ. The CDR3 bases are TGCGCCAGCAGCTTGGACGGCAGGGGGCTCTCGACTCGGGGCTACACCTTC. As protein: CASSLDGRGLSTRGYTF.

The gene calls are TRBV28 and TRBJ1-5; D is unclear. The CDR3 covers 15 residues. Germline assignment: CDR1 MDHEN and CDR2 SYDVKM. Trimming shortened V by 2 bases and J by 2 bases, and 10 bases separated the two germline ends. The CDR3 here is CASSLPHAGNQPQHF. Written as DNA, the CDR3 is TGTGCCAGCAGTTTACCTCACGCAGGCAATCAGCCCCAGCATTTT.

The DNA of the CDR3 is TGTGCCAGCAGTCAACTCCCAGCGGGAGCTAGCAGAGAGCAGTTCTTC. It codes for CASSQLPAGASREQFF. The chain employs TRBV27 and TRBJ2-1, with TRBD2 matching 8 bases. The CDR3 has 16 residues. V shed 5 bases, J shed 10 bases, and the junction held 16 bases outside the gene matches. Germline CDR1 is MNHEY and CDR2 is SMNVEV (reference sequence).

The rearrangement uses TRBV7-9 and TRBJ1-6, with 10 bases identical to TRBD1. Germline CDR1 is SEHNR and CDR2 is FQNEAQ (reference sequence). CDR3 size: 16 residues. Germline trimming cut 3 bases from V and 6 bases from J; bases unmatched to any gene: 5. Here the CDR3 DNA reads TGTGCCAGCAGCTTCCGGACAGGGGGTTCTAATTCACCCCTCCACTTT. This encodes CASSFRTGGSNSPLHF.

The rearrangement links TRBV4-2 to TRBJ2-7; D gene unclear. This CDR3 contains 13 residues. The germline V gene has CDR1 LGHNA and CDR2 YNFKEQ. The V and J ends lost 4 bases and 3 bases respectively, with 10 bases between them. DNA of the CDR3: TGTGCCAGCAGCCCCGGGCCGATCTACGAGCAGTACTTC. Its protein product is CASSPGPIYEQYF.

The chain has TRBV18 and TRBJ1-2, with D perhaps TRBD1 (6 bases). Trimming stripped 2 bases from V and 4 bases from J, with 14 bases between. Germline V CDR1 and CDR2: KGHSH, LQKENI. The CDR3 sequence is 15 residues long. The CDR3 here is CASSPDMRQAYGYTF. The CDR3 nucleotides are TGTGCCAGCTCACCAGATATGAGACAGGCCTATGGCTACACCTTC.

This chain joins TRBV19 and TRBJ1-1; D perhaps matches TRBD1 (6 bases). The CDR3 length is 16 residues. The V and J ends lost 7 bases and 4 bases respectively, with 22 bases between them. The germline V gene encodes CDR1 LNHDA and CDR2 SQIVND (reference sequence). CDR3 region: CASINHRGGASTEAFF. CDR3 sequence (DNA): TGTGCCAGTATTAACCACCGGGGGGGCGCTTCCACTGAAGCTTTCTTT.

This chain joins TRBV5-6 and TRBJ2-5; D tentatively reads TRBD1 or TRBD2 (6 bases each). CDR1 is SGHDT, CDR2 YYEEEE, per germline. V lost 6 bases to trimming and J lost 1 base, with 16 bases between them. The CDR3 extends over 15 amino acids. In DNA form, the CDR3 reads TGTGCCAGCATACGGGGGCCAAGCCCCCAAGAGACCCAGTACTTC. It specifies CASIRGPSPQETQYF.

In DNA form, the CDR3 reads TGTGCCAGCAGTTTATCTTTGGTTGGCAATCAGCCCCAGCATTTT. Protein: CASSLSLVGNQPQHF. The chain carries TRBV6-2 or TRBV6-3 and TRBJ1-5; no clear D. This CDR3 region has 15 residues. Looked up from germline, CDR1 is MNHEY and CDR2 is SVGEGT. V lost 4 bases and J lost 2, with 12 bases in between.

This chain links TRBV19 with TRBJ1-1, with 7 positions matching TRBD1. The CDR3 contains 16 residues. Germline V gene sequence: CDR1 LNHDA, CDR2 SQIVND (reference sequence). V shed 6 bases, J shed 0 bases, and the junction held 10 bases outside the gene matches. CDR3 nucleotides: TGTGCCAGTAGAGCGGGACAGAACGTAATGAACACTGAAGCTTTCTTT. Protein: CASRAGQNVMNTEAFF. Complete variable domain (other parts from reference TRBV19 and TRBJ1-1): DGGITQSPKYLFRKEGQNVTLSCEQNLNHDAMYWYRQDPGQGLRLIYYSQIVNDFQKGDIAEGYSVSREKKESFPLTVTSAQKNPTAFYLCASRAGQNVMNTEAFFGQGTRLTVV.

This chain links TRBV24-1 with TRBJ2-2; TRBD2 matches at 9 bases. The CDR3 is made up of 17 amino acids. V gave up 9 bases and J gave up 6 bases; unmatched junction bases: 16. Per the germline V gene, CDR1 is KGHDR and CDR2 is SFDVKD. CDR3 nucleotide sequence: TGTGCCACCCGCGGTGAGGGGTCCGCGGGAGGGCCCGGGGAGCTGTTTTTT. Translated, it gives CATRGEGSAGGPGELFF.

This chain joins TRBV14 and TRBJ2-7; D unclear. The V end was cut by 3 bases, the J end by 0 bases, with 12 bases between. CDR1 and CDR2 from the germline V gene are SGHDN and FVKESK. The CDR3 length is 15 residues. The CDR3 protein is CASSHRVSNSYEQYF. In DNA, the CDR3 is TGTGCCAGCAGCCATCGGGTGAGCAACTCCTACGAGCAGTACTTC.

V and J are TRBV13 and TRBJ1-4, with 11 bases aligning to TRBD1. Germline V CDR1 and CDR2: PRHDT, FYEKMQ (reference sequence). This CDR3 comprises 18 residues. V lost 1 base and J lost 3; bases outside the gene matches: 7. CDR3 in DNA: TGTGCCAGCAGCTTAGTGCGGGACAGGGGGTCGGCTAATGAAAAACTGTTTTTT. Translation gives CASSLVRDRGSANEKLFF. Full variable domain (outside the CDR3, taken from reference TRBV13 and TRBJ1-4): AAGVIQSPRHLIKEKRETATLKCYPIPRHDTVYWYQQGPGQDPQFLISFYEKMQSDKGSIPDRFSAQQFSDYHSELNMSSLELGDSALYFCASSLVRDRGSANEKLFFGSGTQLSVL.

This clone came up once. V and J are TRBV6-5 and TRBJ1-2; perhaps TRBD1 as D (6 bases). The germline V and J ends were trimmed by 8 bases and 6 bases, with 22 bases remaining between them. CDR1 MNHEY and CDR2 SVGAGI come from the germline V gene. The CDR3 is made up of 15 amino acids. The CDR3 DNA reads TGTGCCAGCCATTCGTCTCTTACAGGGTTGGATGGCTACACCTTC. Its protein product is CASHSSLTGLDGYTF.

This rearrangement joins TRBV16 to TRBJ2-5; 10 bases align to TRBD1. CDR3 length equals 16 residues. J gave up 4 bases and V 3 bases, and 8 bases lay outside the gene matches. Germline assignment: CDR1 KGHSY and CDR2 FQNENV. The CDR3 sequence is CASSHLTGGEGETQYF. The CDR3 DNA sequence: TGTGCCAGCAGCCACCTGACAGGGGGCGAGGGAGAGACCCAGTACTTC.

Points on this clone: One end of the junction is discordant with germline, which a read error may explain. This chain connects TRBV27 to TRBJ2-5; TRBD1 might be the D (6 bases). Germline lookup yields CDR1 MNHEY and CDR2 SMNVEV (reference sequence). The CDR3 extends over 11 amino acids. CDR3 sequence: CAGRGQETQYF. The CDR3 nucleotides are TGTGCCGGCAGGGGTCAAGAGACCCAGTACTTC.